Listed here are 7 T cell receptor beta chains from one sample, sequenced in a study of OX40 agonist ivuxolimab in advanced cancers. Repertoires were generated with immunoSEQ multiplex PCR, while TCRdb's copy carries only in-frame clones and drops some. The data contain 81,000 or so clones, about 89% of them singletons. The input for sequencing was CD4+ or CD8+ T cells sorted from blood, taken in a trial of the OX40 agonist ivuxolimab. Receptors originate from an adult with an advanced solid tumor such as melanoma, head and neck, liver or kidney cancer.

This clone has only one observation. The V and J genes are TRBV28 and TRBJ2-3, with 9 nucleotides matching TRBD2. This CDR3 comprises 16 residues. Losses at the gene ends were 7 bases for V and 4 bases for J; bases not matched to a gene: 12. Germline V gene sequence: CDR1 MDHEN, CDR2 SYDVKM. CDR3 residues: CASTRPGLASADTQYF. The CDR3 nucleotides read TGTGCCAGCACCAGACCGGGACTAGCCTCCGCAGATACGCAGTATTTT.

The gene calls are TRBV9 and TRBJ2-6; D is unresolved. Trimming left V 3 bases short and J 2 bases short, with 9 bases between. This CDR3 contains 15 residues. CDR1 and CDR2 from the germline V gene are SGDLS and YYNGEE. CDR3 sequence (DNA): TGTGCCAGCAGCGCCTTCGTCGCTGGGGCCAACGTCCTGACTTTC. It yields the protein CASSAFVAGANVLTF.

The gene calls are TRBV9 and TRBJ2-5, with D possibly being TRBD2 (6 bases). The length of the CDR3 is 17 residues. The germline V gene encodes CDR1 SGDLS and CDR2 YYNGEE. V gave up 0 bases and J gave up 1 base, with 16 bases separating them. This chain's CDR3 is CASSVVPGGEFQETQYF. CDR3 in DNA: TGTGCCAGCAGCGTAGTTCCAGGCGGGGAGTTCCAAGAGACCCAGTACTTC.

This rearrangement joins TRBV4-1 to TRBJ2-7, with D perhaps matching TRBD1 or TRBD2 (5 bases each). CDR1 is MGHRA, CDR2 YSYEKL, per germline. CDR3 length: 14 amino acids. Trimming removed 6 bases at V and 3 bases at J, with 15 bases between. CDR3 in DNA: TGCGCCAGCAGTCATCGGGACGGATTCTACGAGCAGTACTTC. Protein product: CASSHRDGFYEQYF.

V and J are TRBV9 and TRBJ2-1; 7 positions agree with TRBD1. The CDR3 covers 15 residues. Germline lookup yields CDR1 SGDLS and CDR2 YYNGEE. V lost 4 bases and J lost 9; bases outside the gene matches: 13. The CDR3 nucleotides read TGTGCCAGCAGCCTCACTAAAGGGGGCCCTGGTGAGCAGTTCTTC. Translating it yields CASSLTKGGPGEQFF. Variable domain in full (rest from reference TRBV9 and TRBJ2-1): DSGVTQTPKHLITATGQRVTLRCSPRSGDLSVYWYQQSLDQGLQFLIQYYNGEERAKGNILERFSAQQFPDLHSELNLSSLELGDSALYFCASSLTKGGPGEQFFGPGTRLTVL.

This rearrangement joins TRBV28 to TRBJ1-5; 9 bases align to TRBD1. The CDR3 is made up of 15 amino acids. The germline gives CDR1 MDHEN, CDR2 SYDVKM. V was clipped by 5 bases and J by 4 bases; unmatched bases: 6. DNA of the CDR3: TGTGCCAGCAGTATGATGGGACAGGGAAATCAGCCCCAGCATTTT. Translating it yields CASSMMGQGNQPQHF.

This rearrangement joins TRBV19 to TRBJ1-1; D is perhaps TRBD1 (6 bases). CDR3 size: 14 residues. The V and J ends lost 5 bases and 0 bases respectively, with 10 bases between them. Germline-derived CDR1 and CDR2 are LNHDA and SQIVND (reference sequence). The CDR3 loop reads CASSGYRVNTEAFF. CDR3 coding DNA: TGTGCCAGTAGTGGGTACAGGGTGAACACTGAAGCTTTCTTT.